This T cell receptor beta chain was identified in a study of CD8 T cells in ankylosing spondylitis. Each CDR3 protein is one row after TCRdb ran MiXCR on the 5' RACE reads. This sample has 200,000 to 300,000 distinct CDR3 sequences, with about 24% found just once. The CDR3 consists of 15 residues. The chain combines TRBV21-1 with TRBJ1-5. TRBV21-1 is a recognized pseudogene. The receptor was isolated from a male donor with ankylosing spondylitis or in good health (not recorded which). Input material: blood, either unsorted or a sorted T cell fraction (not recorded which). The CDR3 coding sequence is TGTGCCAGCAGCAAAAGAGGGCATAGCAATCAGCCCCAGCATTTT. Amino acids: CASSKRGHSNQPQHF.